This TCR beta chain is drawn from a study of Ad26.COV2.S vaccination and SARS-CoV-2 variants. As for the study in general: The study gave Ad26.COV2.S intramuscularly, once or twice 56 days apart.

Treatment meaning: some 19 received Ad26.COV2.S at low or high dose, single or two shots; roughly five received placebo; per-sample allocation not given. Samples came from day 63 after the first vaccine or placebo injection. In the vaccine, an Ad26 vector expressed the SARS-CoV-2 spike of the Wuhan strain. Study-level points and caveats: People who got the vaccine or the placebo had similar non-spike TCR breadth.

Sequencing used immunoSEQ multiplex PCR; TCRdb keeps in-frame clones, though not all of them. The sample lists about 440,000 clones, around 88% seen once, with around 13% in the top ten. The V end lost 6 bases, the J end lost 0 bases, and 12 bases lay between the germline ends. Germline-derived CDR1 and CDR2 are MNHEY and SVGAGI. The CDR3 covers 15 residues. As to this clone: Its matching antigen is unknown.

The starting material was peripheral blood, obtained in a trial of Ad26.COV2.S vaccine versus placebo. The sequence derives from a person aged 18 to 65 who received the Ad26.COV2.S COVID-19 vaccine or a placebo. This chain connects TRBV6-5 to TRBJ1-3; unclear D gene. The CDR3 DNA follows: TGTGCCAGCAGCCTCGACCGGTTCTCTGGAAACACCATATATTTT. Translation: CASSLDRFSGNTIYF.